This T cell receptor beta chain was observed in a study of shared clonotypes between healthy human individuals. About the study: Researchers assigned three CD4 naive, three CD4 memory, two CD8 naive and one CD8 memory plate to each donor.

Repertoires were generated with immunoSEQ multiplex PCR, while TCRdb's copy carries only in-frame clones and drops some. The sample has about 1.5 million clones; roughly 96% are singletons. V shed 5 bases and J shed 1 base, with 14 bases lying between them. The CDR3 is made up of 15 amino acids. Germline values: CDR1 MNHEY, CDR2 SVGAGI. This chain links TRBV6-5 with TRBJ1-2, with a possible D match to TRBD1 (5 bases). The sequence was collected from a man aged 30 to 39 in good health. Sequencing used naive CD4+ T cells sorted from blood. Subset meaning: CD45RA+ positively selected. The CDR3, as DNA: TGTGCCAGCAGTATCGACAGAGGACTTAACTATGGCTACACCTTC. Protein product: CASSIDRGLNYGYTF.